This passage covers 12 T cell receptor beta chains from one sample sequenced in a study of tumor-infiltrating lymphocytes in primary liver carcinoma. The tissue used was unsorted bulk material of roughly 17-34 mg. RNA and DNA were co-extracted from it with the AllPrep DNA/RNA mini kit. A primer in the constant region served to generate TCR beta cDNA from 500 to 600 ng of total RNA. Libraries for TCR beta were built through three nested multiplex PCR rounds, which together made up a slightly modified ARM-PCR procedure. The study ran its first two PCR rounds for roughly 10 cycles each, using TRBV1-TRBV30 forward primers and a C-beta reverse primer. MiXCR, run by TCRdb on the multiplex PCR reads, gives a single entry per CDR3 protein. The data show fewer than 200,000 distinct CDR3 sequences, over 80% seen once. The specimen was tumor tissue from primary liver carcinoma. These receptor sequences come from a man aged 35 to 55 with primary liver carcinoma and hepatitis B virus infection.

With respect to this clonotype: It may be a read error: a sequence one base away is much more abundant. The chain uses TRBV5-1 and TRBJ1-1; D possibly corresponds to TRBD1 (5 bases). Germline V gives CDR1 SGHRS, CDR2 YFSETQ. Trimming removed 0 bases from V and 7 bases from J, with 13 bases in between. The length of the CDR3 is 14 residues. The DNA of the CDR3 is TGCGCCAGCAGCTTGGTATCCGGGAGGGGTGAAGCTTTCTTT. Its protein product is CASSLVSGRGEAFF.

This chain uses TRBV6-5 with TRBJ2-3; 8 bases map to TRBD2. The CDR3 is 15 residues long. The V segment lost 7 bases and the J segment 3 bases; nucleotides outside the gene matches: 9. Germline lookup yields CDR1 MNHEY and CDR2 SVGAGI. For the CDR3, the DNA is TGTGCCAGCAACTCAGGACTAGCAAGAACAGATACGCAGTATTTT. This encodes CASNSGLARTDTQYF.

In regard to this clonotype: Mismatch with germline at one junction end may stem from a read error. The V and J genes are TRBV11-2 and TRBJ2-3, with a possible D match to TRBD2 (5 bases). Per germline, CDR1 SGHAT and CDR2 FQNNGV. The CDR3 extends over 16 amino acids. The CDR3 region has the DNA TGTGCCAACAGCAGAAGTAGTAGAGGGAACACAGATACGCAGTATTTT. Translation gives CANSRSSRGNTDTQYF.

This clonotype was recorded many times. The J gene is TRBJ2-7, the V gene TRBV5-4, with D possibly TRBD1 on 7 matching bases. Trimming cost V 0 bases and J 3 bases, with 19 bases left between them. The CDR3 length is 17 residues. Germline V CDR1 and CDR2: SGHNT, YYREEE (reference sequence). In DNA form, the CDR3 reads TGTGCCAGCAGCTTGGAGGCGGTCTCAGGGGGGATCTACGAGCAGTACTTC. It translates to CASSLEAVSGGIYEQYF.

Note on this clonotype: This CDR3 fails to terminate in the conserved phenylalanine or tryptophan, so it likely reflects a read error. J is TRBJ2-3 and V is TRBV11-3; 9 nucleotides match TRBD2. The germline V gene has CDR1 SGHNT and CDR2 YENEEA. V was clipped by 8 bases and J by 8 bases; unmatched bases: 17. This CDR3 spans 16 amino acids. CDR3 region: CASCGSPAGGVVTQYL. CDR3 sequence (DNA): TGTGCCAGCTGCGGCAGCCCGGCGGGAGGGGTGGTTACGCAGTATCTT.

To note about this clonotype: The conserved phenylalanine or tryptophan normally closing the CDR3 is absent here, so this likely arose from a read error. V is TRBV12-3 or TRBV12-4 and J is TRBJ1-3; D unclear. The CDR3 totals 14 residues. V was shortened by 5 bases and J by 0 bases, with 8 bases between the two germline ends. CDR3 DNA: TGTGCCAGCAGTATACAAGACTCTGGAAACACCATATATCTT. It yields the protein CASSIQDSGNTIYL.

Regarding this clonotype: An end of the junction differs from the germline gene, which may be a read error. This chain links TRBV7-3 with TRBJ2-3; the D call may be TRBD1 or TRBD2 (5 bases each). The CDR3 runs to 15 residues. From germline, CDR1 is SGHTA and CDR2 FQGTGA. CDR3 bases: TGTGCCAGCATCCTCGGGGCTTTTAGCACAGATACGCACTATTTT. It encodes CASILGAFSTDTHYF.

Concerning this clonotype itself: The CDR3 end shows no conserved phenylalanine or tryptophan, and so a read error is likely. The chain combines TRBV29-1 with TRBJ2-7; 7 nucleotides line up with TRBD1. The CDR3 runs 13 residues. Germline values: CDR1 SQVTM, CDR2 ANQGSEA. CDR3 nucleotide sequence: TGCAACGCCCGAAACACAGGGGCCTACGAGCAGTACTTA. It is translated as CNARNTGAYEQYL.

This clonotype was found a few times. This CDR3 reads CSARSGSRSYEQYF. The CDR3 coding sequence is TGCAGTGCTCGTAGCGGGAGCCGATCCTACGAGCAGTACTTC. The chain is built from TRBV20-1 and TRBJ2-7; 9 bases match TRBD2. V lost 5 bases and J lost 1; bases outside the gene matches: 6. The germline V gene has CDR1 DFQATT and CDR2 SNEGSKA (reference sequence). The CDR3 is 14 residues long.

The chain recombines TRBV29-1 with TRBJ1-5; TRBD1 is a possible D gene (5 bases). The CDR3 length is 14 residues. V lost 4 bases and J 0 bases, leaving 10 bases between the germline ends. Per the germline V gene, CDR1 is SQVTM and CDR2 is ANQGSEA. CDR3 sequence: CSVAQDNSNQPQHF. CDR3 bases: TGCAGCGTTGCACAGGATAATAGCAATCAGCCCCAGCATTTT. Full variable domain (outside the CDR3, taken from reference TRBV29-1 and TRBJ1-5): SAVISQKPSRDICQRGTSLTIQCQVDSQVTMMFWYRQQPGQSLTLIATANQGSEATYESGFVIDKFPISRPNLTFSTLTVSNMSPEDSSIYLCSVAQDNSNQPQHFGDGTRLSIL.

This clonotype has a handful of counts. The chain uses TRBV18 and TRBJ2-2; tentatively, D is TRBD1 (5 bases). Trimming removed 2 bases from V and 4 bases from J, with 11 bases in between. Germline V CDR1 and CDR2: KGHSH, LQKENI. The CDR3 runs 15 residues. CDR3 amino acids: CASSPGQGGTGELFF. Written as DNA, the CDR3 is TGTGCCAGCTCACCAGGCCAGGGCGGCACCGGGGAGCTGTTTTTT.

On this clonotype itself: The final CDR3 position lacks the conserved phenylalanine or tryptophan, pointing to a likely read error. It is unclear where the CDR3 begins or ends on the DNA, so no DNA is shown, and the CDR3 is as TCRdb lists it. The chain carries TRBV11-1 and TRBJ2-4; TRBD2 is the table's D call and was not checked against the DNA. 17 amino acids form the CDR3, both terminal residues included. Germline V gene data show CDR1 as SGHAT and CDR2 as FQDESV (reference sequence). The CDR3 protein is CARSFPGTSGSKNIQYV.